This T cell receptor beta chain was identified in a study of prognosis after radiotherapy for stage I lung cancer. J was trimmed by 4 bases and V by 1 base; bases with no gene match: 3. There are 16 residues in the CDR3. The germline gives CDR1 MGHDK, CDR2 SYGVNS. Two rounds of multiplex PCR amplified TCR beta CDR3 from genomic DNA. First-round PCR amplification was performed with primers specific to each TRBV and TRBJ gene. TCRdb processed the multiplex PCR reads anew with MiXCR; each CDR3 protein has one entry. The repertoire holds tens of thousands of distinct CDR3 sequences, with around 31% as singletons. This clonotype was counted ten times or more.

This clonotype was obtained from a donor of 50 years or more with non-small cell lung cancer. Specimen: PBMCs, collected before or after stereotactic body radiation therapy (not recorded which). The genes are TRBV25-1 and TRBJ2-3; 12 bases match TRBD2. The CDR3 region is CASSESRLAGADTQYF. In DNA, the CDR3 is TGTGCCAGCAGTGAATCCCGACTAGCGGGAGCAGATACGCAGTATTTT.